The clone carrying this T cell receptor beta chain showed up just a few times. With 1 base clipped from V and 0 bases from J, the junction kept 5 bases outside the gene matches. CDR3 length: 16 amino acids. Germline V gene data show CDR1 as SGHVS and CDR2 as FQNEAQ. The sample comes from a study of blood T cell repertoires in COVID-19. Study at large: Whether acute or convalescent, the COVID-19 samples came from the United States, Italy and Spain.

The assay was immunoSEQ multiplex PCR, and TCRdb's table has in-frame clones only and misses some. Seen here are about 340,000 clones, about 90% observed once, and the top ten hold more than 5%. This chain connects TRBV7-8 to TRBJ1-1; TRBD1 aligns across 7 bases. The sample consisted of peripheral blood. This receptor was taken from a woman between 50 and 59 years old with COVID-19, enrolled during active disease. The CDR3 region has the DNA TGTGCCAGCAGCTTAGGAACAGGGGCACTGAACACTGAAGCTTTCTTT. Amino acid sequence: CASSLGTGALNTEAFF. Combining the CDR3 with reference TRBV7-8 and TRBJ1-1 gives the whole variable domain GAGVSQSPRYKVAKRGQDVALRCDPISGHVSLFWYQQALGQGPEFLTYFQNEAQLDKSGLPSDRFFAERPEGSVSTLKIQRTQQEDSAVYLCASSLGTGALNTEAFFGQGTRLTVV.